This is a list of T cell receptor beta chains from one sample in a study of shared clonotypes between healthy human individuals. Assay: immunoSEQ multiplex PCR; the TCRdb copy retains only in-frame clones and omits some. The table lists 600,000 to 750,000 clones, roughly two thirds of them singletons. Sequencing was done on a sample of memory CD4+ T cells sorted from blood. The receptors originated from a woman in her twenties or thirties in good health. CDR3s include the opening cysteine and the closing phenylalanine or tryptophan. The order of the fields is clone size, J gene, V gene, D gene, CDR3 protein, CDR3 DNA. D genes are given only for firm matches. Only some rows state a clone size, as once, few, many or a class for expanded clones.

clone size: NA
J gene: TRBJ1-2
V gene: TRBV15
D gene: NA
CDR3 protein: CATSRDRSRLNGYTF
CDR3 DNA: TGTGCCACCAGCAGAGATAGGAGCAGGCTCAATGGCTACACCTTC

clone size: NA
J gene: TRBJ2-3
V gene: TRBV5-1
D gene: TRBD1
CDR3 protein: CASSYYLGTGGAGTDTQYF
CDR3 DNA: TGCGCCAGCAGCTACTACCTCGGGACAGGGGGCGCAGGGACAGATACGCAGTATTTT

clone size: NA
J gene: TRBJ2-7
V gene: TRBV7-3
D gene: TRBD2
CDR3 protein: CASSPTGTRVDSVEQYF
CDR3 DNA: TGTGCCAGCAGTCCCACCGGGACTAGAGTTGACTCTGTCGAGCAGTACTTC

clone size: NA
J gene: TRBJ2-3
V gene: TRBV5-1
D gene: NA
CDR3 protein: CASSLAHGPSTDTQYF
CDR3 DNA: TGCGCCAGCAGCTTGGCGCACGGCCCTAGCACAGATACGCAGTATTTT

clone size: NA
J gene: TRBJ2-3
V gene: TRBV6-6
D gene: TRBD2
CDR3 protein: CASTERLAGVGDTQYF
CDR3 DNA: TGTGCCAGCACCGAGAGACTAGCGGGAGTCGGAGATACGCAGTATTTT

clone size: NA
J gene: TRBJ2-3
V gene: TRBV11-1
D gene: TRBD2
CDR3 protein: CASSLSGRGRSTDTQYF
CDR3 DNA: TGTGCCAGCAGCTTATCCGGGAGGGGCAGGAGCACAGATACGCAGTATTTT

clone size: NA
J gene: TRBJ2-1
V gene: TRBV5-4
D gene: NA
CDR3 protein: CASSLELLGSYNEQFF
CDR3 DNA: TGTGCCAGCAGCTTGGAGCTGCTCGGCTCCTACAATGAGCAGTTCTTC

clone size: NA
J gene: TRBJ2-1
V gene: TRBV6-4
D gene: TRBD2
CDR3 protein: CASSPGLALDEQFF
CDR3 DNA: TGTGCCAGCAGTCCGGGACTAGCGCTTGATGAGCAGTTCTTC

clone size: NA
J gene: TRBJ2-3
V gene: TRBV4-1
D gene: NA
CDR3 protein: CASSQDQAGDTQYF
CDR3 DNA: TGCGCCAGCAGCCAAGATCAGGCGGGGGATACGCAGTATTTT

clone size: NA
J gene: TRBJ1-1
V gene: TRBV6-6
D gene: NA
CDR3 protein: CASSYFNTEAFF
CDR3 DNA: TGTGCCAGCAGTTACTTTAACACTGAAGCTTTCTTT

clone size: many
J gene: TRBJ2-7
V gene: TRBV15
D gene: NA
CDR3 protein: CATRGGSGYEQYF
CDR3 DNA: TGTGCCACCAGGGGTGGGTCAGGCTACGAGCAGTACTTC

clone size: NA
J gene: TRBJ2-3
V gene: TRBV28
D gene: TRBD2
CDR3 protein: CASSPAGGRDTQYF
CDR3 DNA: TGTGCCAGCAGTCCCGCGGGAGGGAGGGATACGCAGTATTTT

clone size: NA
J gene: TRBJ2-1
V gene: TRBV5-8
D gene: NA
CDR3 protein: CASSRDASTYNEQFF
CDR3 DNA: TGTGCCAGCAGCAGGGACGCCTCCACCTACAATGAGCAGTTCTTC

clone size: NA
J gene: TRBJ2-1
V gene: TRBV18
D gene: TRBD2
CDR3 protein: CASSPRTSVGNEQFF
CDR3 DNA: TGTGCCAGCTCACCGAGGACTAGCGTGGGCAATGAGCAGTTCTTC

clone size: NA
J gene: TRBJ2-7
V gene: TRBV21-1
D gene: NA
CDR3 protein: CASSKEAYEQYF
CDR3 DNA: TGTGCCAGCAGCAAAGAGGCGTACGAGCAGTACTTC

clone size: NA
J gene: TRBJ1-4
V gene: TRBV5-6
D gene: NA
CDR3 protein: CASSLSRGAEKLFF
CDR3 DNA: TGTGCCAGCAGCTTGTCTCGCGGGGCTGAAAAACTGTTTTTT

clone size: NA
J gene: TRBJ2-7
V gene: TRBV2
D gene: NA
CDR3 protein: CASSDPGVGSYEQYF
CDR3 DNA: TGTGCCAGCAGTGACCCCGGGGTAGGCTCCTACGAGCAGTACTTC

clone size: NA
J gene: TRBJ1-1
V gene: TRBV5-5
D gene: NA
CDR3 protein: CASRARSVKAFF
CDR3 DNA: TGTGCCAGCAGGGCGAGGTCCGTCAAAGCTTTCTTT

clone size: NA
J gene: TRBJ1-2
V gene: TRBV11-2
D gene: TRBD1
CDR3 protein: CASSFGGTGTNYGYTF
CDR3 DNA: TGTGCCAGCAGCTTTGGGGGGACAGGGACTAACTATGGCTACACCTTC

clone size: NA
J gene: TRBJ1-1
V gene: TRBV18
D gene: NA
CDR3 protein: CASSREGVTEAFF
CDR3 DNA: TGTGCCAGCTCACGAGAGGGGGTCACTGAAGCTTTCTTT

clone size: few
J gene: TRBJ1-2
V gene: TRBV5-1
D gene: NA
CDR3 protein: CASSLDGENLYGYTF
CDR3 DNA: TGCGCCAGCAGCTTGGACGGGGAAAACCTCTATGGCTACACCTTC

clone size: NA
J gene: TRBJ1-1
V gene: TRBV30
D gene: NA
CDR3 protein: CAWTRQPMNTEAFF
CDR3 DNA: TGTGCCTGGACGAGACAGCCAATGAACACTGAAGCTTTCTTT

clone size: NA
J gene: TRBJ2-7
V gene: TRBV7-9
D gene: TRBD2
CDR3 protein: CASRNLADSYEQYF
CDR3 DNA: TGTGCCAGCAGAAATCTAGCGGATTCCTACGAGCAGTACTTC

clone size: many
J gene: TRBJ2-1
V gene: TRBV2
D gene: NA
CDR3 protein: CASSVGHHEQFF
CDR3 DNA: TGTGCCAGCAGTGTAGGTCACCATGAGCAGTTCTTC

clone size: once
J gene: TRBJ2-7
V gene: TRBV25-1
D gene: NA
CDR3 protein: CASSRDRHEQYF
CDR3 DNA: TGTGCCAGCAGTCGTGACAGGCACGAGCAGTACTTC

clone size: NA
J gene: TRBJ1-2
V gene: TRBV14
D gene: NA
CDR3 protein: CASSQDWAGYGYTF
CDR3 DNA: TGTGCCAGCAGCCAAGACTGGGCGGGGTATGGCTACACCTTC